The 6 T cell receptor beta chains presented below share a single source sample, sequenced in a study of blood T cell repertoires in COVID-19. Only in-frame clones appear in the TCRdb table, and some are missing; sequencing was by immunoSEQ multiplex PCR. The sample lists tens of thousands of clones; around four fifths were seen once. The sample taken for sequencing was peripheral blood. The receptors were gathered from a man aged 65-85 years with acute or convalescent COVID-19.

This clone has only a few counts. The CDR3 DNA is TGTGCCAGCAAGCCCTACAGGGAGGGGGAGCAGTTCTTC. It yields the protein CASKPYREGEQFF. J is TRBJ2-1 and V is TRBV6-5; D may be TRBD2 (7 bases). Germline V gene sequence: CDR1 MNHEY, CDR2 SVGAGI. This CDR3 contains 13 residues. V lost 7 bases to trimming and J lost 10 bases, with 17 bases between them.

The gene calls are TRBV5-1 and TRBJ2-3, with D perhaps matching TRBD1 (5 bases). Germline-derived CDR1 and CDR2 are SGHRS and YFSETQ. The V end lost 2 bases, the J end lost 5 bases, and 9 bases lay between the germline ends. CDR3 length: 13 amino acids. In nucleotides, the CDR3 is TGCGCCAGCAGCTTAAGGGGAAGAGATACGCAGTATTTT. Encoded protein: CASSLRGRDTQYF.

This rearrangement joins TRBV10-3 to TRBJ2-5; 16 bases align to TRBD2. CDR1 is ENHRY, CDR2 SYGVKD, per germline. V lost 6 bases, J lost 0 bases, and 4 bases stayed unmatched. The length of the CDR3 is 17 residues. The CDR3 is CAISGTSGGANQETQYF. In DNA form, the CDR3 reads TGTGCCATCAGCGGGACTAGCGGGGGGGCCAACCAAGAGACCCAGTACTTC.

The chain recombines TRBV6-5 with TRBJ1-5; D is unresolved. Germline V lookup: CDR1 MNHEY, CDR2 SVGAGI. Trimming removed 9 bases at V and 0 bases at J, with 15 bases between. The CDR3 contains 15 residues. The CDR3 DNA follows: TGTGCCAGTTCGACGGGTATTAATAGCAATCAGCCCCAGCATTTT. Translating it yields CASSTGINSNQPQHF.

This clone has just a few counts. Other nucleotide sequences from this sample produce the same CDR3. The chain couples TRBV15 to TRBJ2-5; maybe TRBD2 (5 bases). In germline, CDR1 is LNHNV, CDR2 YYDKDF (reference sequence). This CDR3 spans 14 amino acids. The V end was cut by 0 bases, the J end by 5 bases, with 10 bases between. The CDR3 loop reads CATSRDGGWETQYF. The CDR3 coding sequence is TGTGCCACCAGCAGAGATGGCGGGTGGGAGACCCAGTACTTC. Full variable domain (outside the CDR3, taken from reference TRBV15 and TRBJ2-5): DAMVIQNPRYQVTQFGKPVTLSCSQTLNHNVMYWYQQKSSQAPKLLFHYYDKDFNNEADTPDNFQSRRPNTSFCFLDIRSPGLGDTAMYLCATSRDGGWETQYFGPGTRLLVL.

This clone has just one count. This chain joins TRBV27 and TRBJ1-1; possibly TRBD1 for D (6 bases). The V gene lost 1 base and the J gene lost 7 bases, with 10 bases spanning the gap. The germline CDR1 and CDR2 sequences are MNHEY and SMNVEV (reference sequence). This CDR3 is built from 13 residues. CDR3 amino acids: CASSLLGAGEAFF. CDR3 DNA sequence: TGTGCCAGCAGTTTATTGGGGGCTGGTGAAGCTTTCTTT.